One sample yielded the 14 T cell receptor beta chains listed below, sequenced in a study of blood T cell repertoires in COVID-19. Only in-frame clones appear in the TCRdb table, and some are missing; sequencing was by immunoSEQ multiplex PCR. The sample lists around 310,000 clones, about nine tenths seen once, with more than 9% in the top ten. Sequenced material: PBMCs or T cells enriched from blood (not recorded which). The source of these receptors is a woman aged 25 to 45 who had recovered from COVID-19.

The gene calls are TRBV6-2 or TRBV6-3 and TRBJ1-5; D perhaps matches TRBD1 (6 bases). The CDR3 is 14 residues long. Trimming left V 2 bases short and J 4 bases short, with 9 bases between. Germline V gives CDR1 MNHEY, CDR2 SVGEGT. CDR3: CASSYRGNNQPQHF. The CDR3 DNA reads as TGTGCCAGCAGTTACAGGGGGAATAATCAGCCCCAGCATTTT.

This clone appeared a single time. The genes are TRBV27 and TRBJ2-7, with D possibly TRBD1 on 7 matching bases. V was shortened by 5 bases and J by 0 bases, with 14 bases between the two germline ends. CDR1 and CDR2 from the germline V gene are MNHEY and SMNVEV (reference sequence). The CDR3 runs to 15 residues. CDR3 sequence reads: CASSPGGQSSYEQYF. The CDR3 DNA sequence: TGTGCCAGCAGTCCCGGGGGACAGAGCTCCTACGAGCAGTACTTC.

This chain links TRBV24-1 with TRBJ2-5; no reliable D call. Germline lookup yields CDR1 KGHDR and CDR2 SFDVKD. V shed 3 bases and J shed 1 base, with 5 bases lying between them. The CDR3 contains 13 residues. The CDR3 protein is CATSDGVQETQYF. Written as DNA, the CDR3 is TGTGCCACCAGTGATGGAGTCCAAGAGACCCAGTACTTC.

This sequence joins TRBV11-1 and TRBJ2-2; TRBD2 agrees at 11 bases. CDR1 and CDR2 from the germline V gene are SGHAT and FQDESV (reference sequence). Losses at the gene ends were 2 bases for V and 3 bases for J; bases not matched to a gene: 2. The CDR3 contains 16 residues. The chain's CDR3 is CASSLILAGDTGELFF. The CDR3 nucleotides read TGTGCCAGCAGCTTAATACTAGCGGGAGACACCGGGGAGCTGTTTTTT.

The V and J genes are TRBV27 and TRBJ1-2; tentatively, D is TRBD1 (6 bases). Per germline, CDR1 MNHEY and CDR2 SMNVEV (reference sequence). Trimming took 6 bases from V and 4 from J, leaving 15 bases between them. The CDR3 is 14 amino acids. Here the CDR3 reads CASSHTGWVYGYTF. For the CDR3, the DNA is TGTGCCAGCAGCCATACAGGGTGGGTCTATGGCTACACCTTC.

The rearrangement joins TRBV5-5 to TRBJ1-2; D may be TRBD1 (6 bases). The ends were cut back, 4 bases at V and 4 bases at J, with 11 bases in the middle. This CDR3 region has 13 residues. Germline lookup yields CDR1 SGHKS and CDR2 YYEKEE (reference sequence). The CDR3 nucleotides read TGTGCCAGCAGCCGGGGGGGCGTCTATGGCTACACCTTC. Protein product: CASSRGGVYGYTF.

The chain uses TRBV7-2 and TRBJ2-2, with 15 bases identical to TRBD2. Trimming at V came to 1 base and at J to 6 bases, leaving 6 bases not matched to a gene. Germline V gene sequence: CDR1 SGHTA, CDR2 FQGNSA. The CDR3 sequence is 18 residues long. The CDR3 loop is CASSLGSGLAGGPGELFF. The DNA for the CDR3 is TGTGCCAGCAGCTTAGGGTCCGGACTAGCGGGAGGGCCCGGGGAGCTGTTTTTT.

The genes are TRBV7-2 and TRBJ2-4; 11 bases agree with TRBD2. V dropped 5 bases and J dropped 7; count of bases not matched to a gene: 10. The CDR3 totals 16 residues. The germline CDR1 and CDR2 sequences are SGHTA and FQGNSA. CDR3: CASSQGLAGGGNIQYF. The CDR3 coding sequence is TGTGCCAGCAGCCAAGGACTAGCGGGCGGGGGTAACATTCAGTACTTC.

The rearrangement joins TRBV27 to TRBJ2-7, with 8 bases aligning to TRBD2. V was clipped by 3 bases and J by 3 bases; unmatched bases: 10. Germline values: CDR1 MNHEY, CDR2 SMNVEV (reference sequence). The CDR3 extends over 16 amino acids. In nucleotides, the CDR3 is TGTGCCAGCAGTTTCTCCCTACCTAGCGGGTTCTACGAGCAGTACTTC. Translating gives CASSFSLPSGFYEQYF.

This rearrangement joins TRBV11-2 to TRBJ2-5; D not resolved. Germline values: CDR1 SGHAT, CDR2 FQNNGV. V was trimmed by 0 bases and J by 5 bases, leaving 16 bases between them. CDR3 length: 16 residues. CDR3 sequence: CASSLDFAAAGETQYF. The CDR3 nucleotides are TGTGCCAGCAGCTTAGATTTTGCGGCCGCTGGGGAGACCCAGTACTTC. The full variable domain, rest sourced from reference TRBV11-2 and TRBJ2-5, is EAGVAQSPRYKIIEKRQSVAFWCNPISGHATLYWYQQILGQGPKLLIQFQNNGVVDDSQLPKDRFSAERLKGVDSTLKIQPAKLEDSAVYLCASSLDFAAAGETQYFGPGTRLLVL.

The CDR3 sequence: CASSEGLSVETQYF. DNA for the CDR3: TGTGCCAGCAGTGAAGGTCTGAGCGTCGAGACCCAGTACTTC. The rearrangement joins TRBV6-1 to TRBJ2-5; D unresolved. The V and J ends lost 1 base and 5 bases respectively, with 11 bases between them. The CDR3 has 14 residues. Germline V lookup: CDR1 MNHNS, CDR2 SASEGT.

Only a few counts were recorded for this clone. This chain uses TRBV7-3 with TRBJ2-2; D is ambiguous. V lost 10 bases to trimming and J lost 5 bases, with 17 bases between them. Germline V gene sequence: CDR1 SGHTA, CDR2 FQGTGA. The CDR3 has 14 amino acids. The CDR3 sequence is CATLDTASTGELFF. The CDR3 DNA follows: TGTGCCACCCTCGATACAGCCAGTACCGGGGAGCTGTTTTTT.

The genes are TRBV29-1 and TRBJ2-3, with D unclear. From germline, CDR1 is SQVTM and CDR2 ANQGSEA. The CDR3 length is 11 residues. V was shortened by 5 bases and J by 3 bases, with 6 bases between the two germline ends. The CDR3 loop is CSVLLTDTQYF. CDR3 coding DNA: TGCAGCGTTCTCCTGACAGATACGCAGTATTTT.

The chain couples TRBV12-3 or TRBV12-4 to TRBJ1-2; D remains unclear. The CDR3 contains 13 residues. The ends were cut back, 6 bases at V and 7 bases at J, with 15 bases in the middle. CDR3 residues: CASSPAFEGGYTF. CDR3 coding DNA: TGTGCCAGCAGCCCCGCTTTCGAGGGTGGCTACACCTTC.